These 27 T cell receptor beta chains share one sample of origin, sequenced in a study of shared clonotypes between healthy human individuals. Sequencing used immunoSEQ multiplex PCR; TCRdb keeps in-frame clones, though not all of them. The sample gives under 1 million clones, nearly 95% of which show up once; more than 20% is in the top ten. The naive CD8 population came from CD45RO-negative cells selected for CCR7, without terminally differentiated effector memory CD45RA+ cells. The sequenced sample was naive CD8+ T cells sorted from blood. These receptors came from a man aged 25-45 years in good health.

The chain combines TRBV11-2 with TRBJ2-3; no clear D. Germline CDR1 SGHAT, CDR2 FQNNGV. The ends were cut back, 1 base at V and 0 bases at J, with 8 bases in the middle. The CDR3 runs to 15 residues. CDR3 DNA: TGTGCCAGCAGCTTAGGCGTCACAAGCACAGATACGCAGTATTTT. Amino acids: CASSLGVTSTDTQYF. The variable domain in full, with the rest retrieved from reference TRBV11-2 and TRBJ2-3, is EAGVAQSPRYKIIEKRQSVAFWCNPISGHATLYWYQQILGQGPKLLIQFQNNGVVDDSQLPKDRFSAERLKGVDSTLKIQPAKLEDSAVYLCASSLGVTSTDTQYFGPGTRLTVL.

V and J are TRBV4-3 and TRBJ2-5; 7 bases match TRBD1. With V trimmed by 0 bases and J by 1 base, 5 bases remained unmatched. CDR3 size: 16 residues. Germline CDR1 is LGHNA and CDR2 is YSLEER. CDR3 DNA sequence: TGCGCCAGCAGCCAAGAAAGAGGGACAGCCCAAGAGACCCAGTACTTC. Amino acid sequence: CASSQERGTAQETQYF.

This rearrangement joins TRBV9 to TRBJ2-1; D is undetermined. CDR1 and CDR2 from the germline V gene are SGDLS and YYNGEE. CDR3 size: 15 residues. V lost 0 bases to trimming and J lost 8 bases, with 15 bases between them. The CDR3 protein is CASSVGESSGDEQFF. The CDR3, as DNA: TGTGCCAGCAGCGTAGGAGAGTCCTCTGGAGATGAGCAGTTCTTC.

The gene calls are TRBV27 and TRBJ2-1; a possible D gene is TRBD2 (5 bases). The CDR3 sequence is 13 residues long. The V gene lost 5 bases and the J gene lost 7 bases, with 12 bases spanning the gap. CDR1 MNHEY and CDR2 SMNVEV come from the germline V gene (reference sequence). This CDR3 reads CASSTGRTNEQFF. Here the CDR3 DNA reads TGTGCCAGCAGTACCGGACGGACTAATGAGCAGTTCTTC.

The chain has TRBV27 and TRBJ1-1; a possible D gene is TRBD1 (5 bases). V gave up 3 bases and J gave up 0 bases, with 8 bases separating them. The CDR3 runs 14 residues. CDR1 and CDR2 from the germline V gene are MNHEY and SMNVEV (reference sequence). CDR3 sequence reads: CASSFKGVNTEAFF. The CDR3 DNA sequence: TGTGCCAGCAGTTTTAAAGGGGTGAACACTGAAGCTTTCTTT.

The gene calls are TRBV4-3 and TRBJ1-3; D call uncertain. The CDR3 is 15 residues long. The germline CDR1 and CDR2 sequences are LGHNA and YSLEER. V was trimmed by 5 bases and J by 0 bases, leaving 11 bases between them. In DNA, the CDR3 is TGCGCCAGCAGCTCCTCCCAGGTCTCTGGAAACACCATATATTTT. As protein: CASSSSQVSGNTIYF.

This rearrangement joins TRBV4-3 to TRBJ2-7; 7 bases fit TRBD2. Germline CDR1 and CDR2: LGHNA and YSLEER. This CDR3 spans 15 amino acids. The V gene end was trimmed by 1 base and the J gene end by 1 base; junction bases not matched to a gene: 4. The CDR3: CASSQAGGLSYEQYF. The CDR3 region has the DNA TGCGCCAGCAGCCAAGCGGGAGGCCTTTCCTACGAGCAGTACTTC.

This CDR3 is CASRNDWRRAEQYF. DNA for the CDR3: TGTGCCAGCAGGAATGACTGGCGACGGGCCGAGCAGTACTTC. V is TRBV11-3 and J is TRBJ2-7; D gene unclear. CDR3 length equals 14 residues. CDR1 and CDR2 from the germline V gene are SGHNT and YENEEA. Trimming took off 6 bases at V and 6 bases at J, with 18 bases between the two ends.

The rearrangement uses TRBV2 and TRBJ1-2; D is perhaps TRBD1 (6 bases). V dropped 7 bases and J dropped 2 bases, with 14 bases sitting between them. Germline V CDR1 and CDR2: SNHLY, FYNNEI. The CDR3 contains 14 residues. CDR3 loop: CASTDLQGNYGYTF. As DNA, the CDR3 is TGTGCCAGCACCGATCTACAGGGAAACTATGGCTACACCTTC.

The chain carries TRBV27 and TRBJ2-2; 8 nucleotides agree with TRBD2. The trim removed 5 bases at V and 3 bases at J, leaving 5 bases unmatched. Germline V gene sequence: CDR1 MNHEY, CDR2 SMNVEV (reference sequence). The length of the CDR3 is 15 residues. Written as DNA, the CDR3 is TGTGCCAGCAGTCGACTAGCGTCGGACACCGGGGAGCTGTTTTTT. This sequence encodes CASSRLASDTGELFF.

The chain links TRBV27 to TRBJ1-1; maybe TRBD1 (6 bases). The CDR3 has 13 amino acids. V was trimmed by 2 bases and J by 6 bases, leaving 10 bases between them. Germline V gene data show CDR1 as MNHEY and CDR2 as SMNVEV (reference sequence). CDR3 DNA sequence: TGTGCCAGCAGTTTACAGGGGAGGGCTGAAGCTTTCTTT. This sequence encodes CASSLQGRAEAFF.

The chain combines TRBV28 with TRBJ2-7; TRBD2 matches at 10 bases. V shed 4 bases and J 4 bases; nucleotides not matched to a gene: 4. The germline gives CDR1 MDHEN, CDR2 SYDVKM. There are 14 residues in the CDR3. The CDR3 protein is CASSSTSGNYEQYF. The CDR3 nucleotides read TGTGCCAGCAGTTCTACTAGCGGGAATTACGAGCAGTACTTC.

J is TRBJ1-1 and V is TRBV7-2; D is possibly TRBD1 (5 bases). This CDR3 is 13 amino acids long. V lost 5 bases and J lost 4, with 11 bases in between. CDR1 and CDR2 (germline): SGHTA, FQGNSA. CDR3 loop: CASSGGVTTEAFF. The CDR3 DNA reads TGTGCCAGCAGCGGAGGGGTGACCACTGAAGCTTTCTTT. Combining the CDR3 with reference TRBV7-2 and TRBJ1-1 gives the whole variable domain GAGVSQSPSNKVTEKGKDVELRCDPISGHTALYWYRQSLGQGLEFLIYFQGNSAPDKSGLPSDRFSAERTGGSVSTLTIQRTQQEDSAVYLCASSGGVTTEAFFGQGTRLTVV.

Only one count was recorded for this clone. V usage is TRBV14 and J usage is TRBJ2-5; 7 nucleotides align to TRBD1. V lost 3 bases and J lost 3; bases outside the gene matches: 7. Germline CDR1 is SGHDN and CDR2 is FVKESK. The CDR3 runs to 15 residues. CDR3 sequence (DNA): TGTGCCAGCAGCCACCATCACAGGGGAAAAGAGACCCAGTACTTC. Translation: CASSHHHRGKETQYF. Full variable domain (missing parts from reference TRBV14 and TRBJ2-5): EAGVTQFPSHSVIEKGQTVTLRCDPISGHDNLYWYRRVMGKEIKFLLHFVKESKQDESGMPNNRFLAERTGGTYSTLKVQPAELEDSGVYFCASSHHHRGKETQYFGPGTRLLVL.

In the case of this clone: An end of the junction does not agree with germline; a read error may underlie this. The chain recombines TRBV19 with TRBJ2-1; possibly TRBD1 or TRBD2 for D (7 bases each). CDR1 is LNHDA and CDR2 is SQIVND in the germline V gene (reference sequence). The CDR3 is 17 amino acids. CDR3 in amino acids: CASSSDYQGGRFNQQFF. The CDR3 DNA is TGTGCCAGTAGTAGCGACTACCAGGGGGGGAGGTTCAATCAGCAGTTCTTC. Combining the CDR3 with reference TRBV19 and TRBJ2-1 gives the whole variable domain DGGITQSPKYLFRKEGQNVTLSCEQNLNHDAMYWYRQDPGQGLRLIYYSQIVNDFQKGDIAEGYSVSREKKESFPLTVTSAQKNPTAFYLCASSSDYQGGRFNQQFFGPGTRLTVL.

The chain links TRBV6-5 to TRBJ2-5; 8 bases are a match to TRBD1. Germline lookup yields CDR1 MNHEY and CDR2 SVGAGI. The CDR3 extends over 13 amino acids. Trimming took 7 bases from V and 5 from J; bases not matched to a gene: 6. CDR3 residues: CASIGQGWETQYF. In nucleotides, the CDR3 is TGTGCCAGCATTGGACAGGGTTGGGAGACCCAGTACTTC.

The CDR3 spells CATCPVPGNEQFF. Here the CDR3 DNA reads TGTGCCACCTGTCCTGTACCTGGCAATGAGCAGTTCTTC. V usage is TRBV15 and J usage is TRBJ2-1; D remains unclear. The CDR3 totals 13 residues. Germline V gene lookup returns CDR1 LNHNV and CDR2 YYDKDF (reference sequence). The V gene lost 8 bases and the J gene lost 6 bases, with 14 bases spanning the gap.

The genes are TRBV7-6 and TRBJ1-3; D unresolved. The ends were cut back, 1 base at V and 2 bases at J, with 3 bases in the middle. This CDR3 is 13 amino acids long. CDR1 is SGHVS and CDR2 is FNYEAQ in the germline V gene. The chain's CDR3 is CASSLDPGNTIYF. DNA of the CDR3: TGTGCCAGCAGCTTAGATCCTGGAAACACCATATATTTT.

This clone was recorded a few times. The chain combines TRBV27 with TRBJ2-7; D is perhaps TRBD2 (5 bases). V gave up 5 bases and J gave up 0 bases, with 14 bases separating them. CDR1 is MNHEY and CDR2 is SMNVEV in the germline V gene (reference sequence). This CDR3 contains 15 residues. The CDR3 here is CASSTTVGDSYEQYF. For the CDR3, the DNA is TGTGCCAGCAGTACTACTGTCGGGGACTCCTACGAGCAGTACTTC.

The genes are TRBV5-4 and TRBJ2-5; 10 nucleotides line up with TRBD2. Germline V lookup: CDR1 SGHNT, CDR2 YYREEE (reference sequence). V was pared by 0 bases and J by 1 base, with 9 bases of the junction left unmatched. This CDR3 has 18 residues. Here the CDR3 reads CASSLASGRRLIQETQYF. The CDR3 bases are TGTGCCAGCAGCTTGGCTAGCGGGAGACGCCTCATCCAAGAGACCCAGTACTTC.

The sample holds one count of this clone. The V call is TRBV11-2, the J call TRBJ2-5; 9 nucleotides match TRBD2. V was pared by 1 base and J by 5 bases, with 17 bases of the junction left unmatched. This CDR3 has 19 residues. Germline values: CDR1 SGHAT, CDR2 FQNNGV. Here the CDR3 reads CASSLGSSGSGSTMETQYF. The CDR3 coding sequence is TGTGCCAGCAGCTTAGGGTCTTCGGGTAGCGGGAGTACCATGGAGACCCAGTACTTC.

The chain couples TRBV7-2 to TRBJ2-7, with 12 positions matching TRBD2. Germline CDR1 and CDR2: SGHTA and FQGNSA. Losses at the gene ends were 4 bases for V and 3 bases for J; bases not matched to a gene: 4. The CDR3 runs 15 residues. CDR3 loop: CASSSGLAGIYEQYF. In nucleotides, the CDR3 is TGTGCCAGCAGCTCCGGACTAGCGGGGATCTACGAGCAGTACTTC. Supplemented by reference TRBV7-2 and TRBJ2-7, the full variable domain reads GAGVSQSPSNKVTEKGKDVELRCDPISGHTALYWYRQSLGQGLEFLIYFQGNSAPDKSGLPSDRFSAERTGGSVSTLTIQRTQQEDSAVYLCASSSGLAGIYEQYFGPGTRLTVT.

Turning to this clone: At one of its ends the junction is not consistent with the germline gene, which may arise from a read error. Other nucleotide sequences from this sample produce the same CDR3. The rearrangement joins TRBV29-1 to TRBJ1-2; 7 bases map to TRBD1. This CDR3 is 11 amino acids long. Germline assignment: CDR1 SQVTM and CDR2 ANQGSEA. As DNA, the CDR3 is TGCAGCGTCGAAGACAGGGATGGCTACACCTTC. Protein: CSVEDRDGYTF.

The V and J genes are TRBV7-9 and TRBJ1-4; D remains unclear. Looked up from germline, CDR1 is SEHNR and CDR2 is FQNEAQ (reference sequence). V was cut by 4 bases and J by 7 bases, with 19 bases left in between. The length of the CDR3 is 16 residues. The CDR3 region has the DNA TGTGCCAGCAGCTCAAATCGGGGTTATGGACCTGAAAAACTGTTTTTT. This translates into CASSSNRGYGPEKLFF.

The chain joins TRBV5-4 to TRBJ1-2; no clear D gene. The V gene's germline CDR1 is SGHNT and CDR2 YYREEE (reference sequence). The CDR3 contains 14 residues. V lost 0 bases and J lost 4, with 10 bases in between. The CDR3 loop reads CASSLDRDSYGYTF. CDR3 sequence (DNA): TGTGCCAGCAGCTTGGATAGAGATAGCTATGGCTACACCTTC.

The rearrangement links TRBV6-5 to TRBJ2-5; TRBD2 is a possible D gene (5 bases). The V end was cut by 4 bases, the J end by 2 bases, with 14 bases between. This CDR3 spans 15 amino acids. CDR1 and CDR2 (germline): MNHEY, SVGAGI. The CDR3 bases are TGTGCCAGCAGTTTTGGACTGAAAAAACAAGAGACCCAGTACTTC. It translates to CASSFGLKKQETQYF.

The chain couples TRBV9 to TRBJ2-1, with D possibly being TRBD2 (6 bases). Germline V gene data show CDR1 as SGDLS and CDR2 as YYNGEE. The CDR3 contains 11 residues. DNA of the CDR3: TGTGCGAGCGGACTAAGGCATGAGCAGTTCTTC. Residues: CASGLRHEQFF.